This entry is about one T cell receptor beta chain. Its antigen remains unidentified. The data belong to a study of cytomegalovirus exposure and HLA in healthy donors. About the study: The roughly 120 validation repertoires matched the 500 to 750 first-cohort repertoires in platform, a later analysis reported. Study observations and caveats: CMV antigen specificity of a few CMV-associated chains was confirmed in vitro. The authors enumerated over 150 TCR beta chains as linked to cytomegalovirus. High sensitivity and specificity were reportedly achieved when the classifier diagnosed cytomegalovirus status.

Assay: immunoSEQ multiplex PCR; the TCRdb copy retains only in-frame clones and omits some. This sample has over 200,000 clones, with 88% found just once. This sequence originates from a woman between 18 and 29 years old in good health and CMV-seronegative. Sequencing was performed on PBMCs.

The CDR3 bases are TGTGCCAGCAGCTTAGCACCGTGGGACACAGCTAACTATGGCTACACCTTC. This translates into CASSLAPWDTANYGYTF. This chain joins TRBV11-2 and TRBJ1-2; maybe TRBD1 (6 bases). CDR3 size: 17 residues. V lost 1 base and J 0 bases, leaving 15 bases between the germline ends. Germline CDR1 reads SGHAT; CDR2 reads FQNNGV.